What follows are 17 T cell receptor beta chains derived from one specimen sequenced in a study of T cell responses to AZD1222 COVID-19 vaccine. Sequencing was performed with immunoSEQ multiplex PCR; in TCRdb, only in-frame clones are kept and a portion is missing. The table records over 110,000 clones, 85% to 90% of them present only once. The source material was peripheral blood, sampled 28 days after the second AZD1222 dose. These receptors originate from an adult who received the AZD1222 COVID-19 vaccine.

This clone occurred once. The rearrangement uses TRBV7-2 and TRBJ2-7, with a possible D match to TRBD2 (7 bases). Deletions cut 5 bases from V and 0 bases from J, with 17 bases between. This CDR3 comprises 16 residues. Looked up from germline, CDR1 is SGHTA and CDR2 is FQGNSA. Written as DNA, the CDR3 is TGTGCCAGCAGCCACCCCGGGGGGCCCCGCTCCTACGAGCAGTACTTC. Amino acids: CASSHPGGPRSYEQYF. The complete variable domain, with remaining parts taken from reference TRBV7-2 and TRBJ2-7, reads GAGVSQSPSNKVTEKGKDVELRCDPISGHTALYWYRQSLGQGLEFLIYFQGNSAPDKSGLPSDRFSAERTGGSVSTLTIQRTQQEDSAVYLCASSHPGGPRSYEQYFGPGTRLTVT.

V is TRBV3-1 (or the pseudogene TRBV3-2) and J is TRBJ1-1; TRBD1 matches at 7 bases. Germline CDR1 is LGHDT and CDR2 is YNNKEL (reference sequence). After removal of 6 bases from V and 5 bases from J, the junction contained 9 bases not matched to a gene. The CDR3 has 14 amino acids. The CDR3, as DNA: TGTGCCAGCAGTTTCAGACAGGGATTAACTGAAGCTTTCTTT. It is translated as CASSFRQGLTEAFF.

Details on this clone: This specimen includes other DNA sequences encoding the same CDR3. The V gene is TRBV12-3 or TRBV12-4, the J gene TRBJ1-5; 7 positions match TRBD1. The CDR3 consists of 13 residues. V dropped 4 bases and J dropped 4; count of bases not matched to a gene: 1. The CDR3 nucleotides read TGTGCCAGCAGTTCAGGGGGTAATCAGCCCCAGCATTTT. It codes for CASSSGGNQPQHF.

This CDR3 reads CASSSGATSTGELFF. In DNA form, the CDR3 reads TGTGCCAGCTCGTCGGGGGCCACGAGCACCGGGGAGCTGTTTTTT. V usage is TRBV7-3 and J usage is TRBJ2-2; tentatively, D is TRBD1 or TRBD2 (6 bases each). The germline CDR1 and CDR2 sequences are SGHTA and FQGTGA. Trimming shortened V by 8 bases and J by 4 bases, and 17 bases separated the two germline ends. The CDR3 has 15 amino acids.

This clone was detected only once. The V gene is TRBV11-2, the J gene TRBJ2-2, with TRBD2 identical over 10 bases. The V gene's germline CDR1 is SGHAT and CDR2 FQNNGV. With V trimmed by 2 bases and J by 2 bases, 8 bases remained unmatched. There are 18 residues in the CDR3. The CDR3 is CASSLLVQRGGNTGELFF. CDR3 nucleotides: TGTGCCAGCAGCTTACTCGTCCAGCGGGGGGGCAACACCGGGGAGCTGTTTTTT.

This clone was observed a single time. As DNA, the CDR3 is TGTGCCAGCAGCAGACAGGGGACTGGAAACACCATATATTTT. This encodes CASSRQGTGNTIYF. This rearrangement joins TRBV5-6 to TRBJ1-3; 8 positions match TRBD1. Trimming took 4 bases from V and 2 from J; bases not matched to a gene: 2. This CDR3 is built from 14 residues. The germline V gene encodes CDR1 SGHDT and CDR2 YYEEEE.

This chain's CDR3 is CASSHQNRGSYNEQFF. Here the CDR3 DNA reads TGTGCCAGCAGTCATCAAAACAGGGGCTCCTACAATGAGCAGTTCTTC. This chain uses TRBV6-6 with TRBJ2-1, with TRBD1 identical over 7 bases. With 5 bases clipped from V and 0 bases from J, the junction kept 7 bases outside the gene matches. The germline V gene encodes CDR1 MNHNY and CDR2 SVGAGI (reference sequence). This CDR3 contains 16 residues.

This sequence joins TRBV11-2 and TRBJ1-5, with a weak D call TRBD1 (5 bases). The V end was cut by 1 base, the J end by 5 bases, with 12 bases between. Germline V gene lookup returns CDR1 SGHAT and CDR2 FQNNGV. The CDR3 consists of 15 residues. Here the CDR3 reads CASSLGPTDYQPQHF. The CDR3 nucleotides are TGTGCCAGCAGCTTAGGGCCGACAGATTATCAGCCCCAGCATTTT.

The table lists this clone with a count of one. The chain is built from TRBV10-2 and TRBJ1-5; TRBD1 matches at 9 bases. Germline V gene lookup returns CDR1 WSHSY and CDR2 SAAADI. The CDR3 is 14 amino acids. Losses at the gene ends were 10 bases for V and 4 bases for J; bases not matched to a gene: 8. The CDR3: CAISRDRVNQPQHF. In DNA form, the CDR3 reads TGCGCCATTTCCCGGGACAGGGTAAATCAGCCCCAGCATTTT.

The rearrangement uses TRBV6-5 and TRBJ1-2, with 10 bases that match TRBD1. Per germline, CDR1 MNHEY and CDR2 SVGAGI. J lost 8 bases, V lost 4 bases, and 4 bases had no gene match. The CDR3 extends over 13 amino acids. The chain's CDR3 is CASSFRDRGGYTF. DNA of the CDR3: TGTGCCAGCAGTTTCCGGGACAGGGGCGGCTACACCTTC.

The chain's CDR3 is CASSPNAASTEAFF. The CDR3 DNA reads as TGCGCCAGCAGCCCCAATGCGGCGAGCACTGAAGCTTTCTTT. The rearrangement links TRBV5-1 to TRBJ1-1, with D hard to call. Trimming stripped 4 bases from V and 4 bases from J, with 14 bases between. Germline V CDR1 and CDR2: SGHRS, YFSETQ. There are 14 residues in the CDR3. Full variable domain (remainder filled in from reference TRBV5-1 and TRBJ1-1): KAGVTQTPRYLIKTRGQQVTLSCSPISGHRSVSWYQQTPGQGLQFLFEYFSETQRNKGNFPGRFSGRQFSNSRSEMNVSTLELGDSALYLCASSPNAASTEAFFGQGTRLTVV.

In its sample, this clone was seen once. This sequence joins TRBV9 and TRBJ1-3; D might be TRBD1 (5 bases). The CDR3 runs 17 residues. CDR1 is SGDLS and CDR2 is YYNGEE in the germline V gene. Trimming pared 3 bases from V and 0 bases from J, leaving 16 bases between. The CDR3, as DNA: TGTGCCAGCAGCGGGGGGGGACTGCAGTCCTCTGGAAACACCATATATTTT. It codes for CASSGGGLQSSGNTIYF. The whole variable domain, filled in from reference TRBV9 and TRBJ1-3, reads DSGVTQTPKHLITATGQRVTLRCSPRSGDLSVYWYQQSLDQGLQFLIQYYNGEERAKGNILERFSAQQFPDLHSELNLSSLELGDSALYFCASSGGGLQSSGNTIYFGEGSWLTVV.

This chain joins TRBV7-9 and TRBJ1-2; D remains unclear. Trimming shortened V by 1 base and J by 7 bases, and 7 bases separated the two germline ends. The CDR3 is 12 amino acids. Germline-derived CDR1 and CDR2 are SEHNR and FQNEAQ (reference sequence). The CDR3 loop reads CASSLGDVGYTF. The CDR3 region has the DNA TGTGCCAGCAGCTTAGGAGATGTTGGCTACACCTTC.

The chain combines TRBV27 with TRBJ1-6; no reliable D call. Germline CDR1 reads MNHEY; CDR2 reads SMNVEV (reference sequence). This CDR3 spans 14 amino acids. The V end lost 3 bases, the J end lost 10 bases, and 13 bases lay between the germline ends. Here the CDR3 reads CASSFMGSSSPLHF. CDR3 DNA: TGTGCCAGCAGTTTTATGGGGTCCTCCTCACCCCTCCACTTT.

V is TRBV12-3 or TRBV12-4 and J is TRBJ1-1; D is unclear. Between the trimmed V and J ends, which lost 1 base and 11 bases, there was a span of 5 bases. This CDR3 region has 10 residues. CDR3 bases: TGTGCCAGCAGTTTAGTTTTTGCTTTCTTT. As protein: CASSLVFAFF.

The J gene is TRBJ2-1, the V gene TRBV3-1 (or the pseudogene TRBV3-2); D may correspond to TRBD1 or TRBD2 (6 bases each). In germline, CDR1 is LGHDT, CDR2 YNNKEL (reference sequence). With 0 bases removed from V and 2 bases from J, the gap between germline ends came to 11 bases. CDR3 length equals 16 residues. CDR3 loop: CASSQDWGATYNEQFF. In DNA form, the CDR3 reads TGTGCCAGCAGCCAAGACTGGGGGGCTACCTACAATGAGCAGTTCTTC.

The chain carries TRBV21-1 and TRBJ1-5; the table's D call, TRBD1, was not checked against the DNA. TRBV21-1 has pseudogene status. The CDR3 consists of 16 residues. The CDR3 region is CASSKLRDRECQPQHF. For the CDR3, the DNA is TGTGCCAGCAGCAAACTCCGGGACAGGGAATGTCAGCCCCAGCATTTT.